Listed below are T cell receptor beta chains from one sample, sequenced in a study of beta chain features in type 1 diabetes. Sequencing used immunoSEQ multiplex PCR; TCRdb keeps in-frame clones, though not all of them. Here the sample spans 300,000 to 350,000 clones, roughly 8.8% being singletons. The specimen sequenced was central memory CD4+ T cells from blood. Receptors originate from a man younger than 45 with type 1 diabetes. Each CDR3 is given with its conserved first and last residue. The D gene is left open where the match is weak. Expanded clones are given a class, and other clones once, few, many or no size at all.

TRBJ2-7 TRBD2 many TRBV10-2 CASSESGGATEQYF TGCGCCAGCAGTGAAAGCGGGGGGGCCACCGAGCAGTACTTC
TRBJ2-7 . . TRBV29-1 CSVEEPPTEQYF TGCAGCGTTGAAGAGCCCCCAACCGAGCAGTACTTC
TRBJ1-5 TRBD1 . TRBV6-6 CASSSGQGRQPQHF TGTGCCAGCAGTTCCGGACAGGGACGTCAGCCCCAGCATTTT
TRBJ2-2 . few TRBV11-3 CASSPSQGLANTGELFF TGTGCCAGCAGCCCCTCCCAGGGTCTAGCGAACACCGGGGAGCTGTTTTTT
TRBJ1-4 . . TRBV5-6 CASSLLSPNEKLFF TGTGCCAGCAGCCTCCTAAGTCCTAATGAAAAACTGTTTTTT
TRBJ2-7 TRBD1 . TRBV7-9 CASSLGDRDLYEQYF TGTGCCAGCAGCTTAGGAGACAGGGACCTCTACGAGCAGTACTTC
TRBJ1-4 TRBD1 many TRBV4-1 CASSQEGTGTIGEKLFF TGCGCCAGCAGCCAAGAGGGGACAGGCACAATAGGTGAAAAACTGTTTTTT
TRBJ2-4 . . TRBV6-1 CASSEAGFLAKNIQYF TGTGCCAGCAGTGAAGCGGGGTTCTTAGCCAAAAACATTCAGTACTTC
TRBJ1-5 . few TRBV4-3 CASSQDTAGINQPQHF TGCGCCAGCAGCCAAGATACGGCAGGGATTAATCAGCCCCAGCATTTT
TRBJ1-1 TRBD1 few TRBV28 CASSSTGKNTEAFF TGTGCCAGCAGTTCGACAGGGAAGAACACTGAAGCTTTCTTT
TRBJ1-6 TRBD1 . TRBV6-5 CASSYRDREAPLHF TGTGCCAGCAGTTATCGGGACAGGGAGGCACCCCTCCACTTT
TRBJ2-2 . few TRBV7-9 CASRREDGELFF TGTGCCAGCAGGAGGGAAGACGGGGAGCTGTTTTTT
TRBJ1-1 TRBD1 . TRBV2 CASRVGQGHTEAFF TGTGCCAGCAGAGTGGGACAGGGTCACACTGAAGCTTTCTTT
TRBJ2-1 . few TRBV19 CASSPSAENNEQFF TGTGCCAGTAGTCCCTCGGCGGAGAACAATGAGCAGTTCTTC
TRBJ2-3 . . TRBV4-3 CASSQSIRTDLRTDTQYF TGCGCCAGCAGCCAATCCATTAGGACAGATTTAAGGACAGATACGCAGTATTTT
TRBJ1-6 . . TRBV7-2 CASSWIPGLQDSPLHF TGTGCCAGCAGCTGGATTCCGGGACTCCAGGATTCACCCCTCCACTTT
TRBJ2-4 TRBD2 few TRBV14 CASSQGGLMSSGKNIQYF TGTGCCAGCAGCCAAGGGGGTTTAATGTCTAGCGGTAAAAACATTCAGTACTTC
TRBJ2-6 . many TRBV5-1 CASSLGSTSSGANVLTF TGCGCCAGCAGCTTGGGGTCTACCTCCTCTGGGGCCAACGTCCTGACTTTC
TRBJ2-5 . . TRBV4-3 CASSQEPLSGTQYF TGCGCCAGCAGCCAAGAGCCCCTTTCGGGGACCCAGTACTTC
TRBJ2-7 TRBD1 few TRBV7-9 CASSSGTGGSYEQYF TGTGCCAGCAGCTCCGGGACAGGGGGCTCCTACGAGCAGTACTTC